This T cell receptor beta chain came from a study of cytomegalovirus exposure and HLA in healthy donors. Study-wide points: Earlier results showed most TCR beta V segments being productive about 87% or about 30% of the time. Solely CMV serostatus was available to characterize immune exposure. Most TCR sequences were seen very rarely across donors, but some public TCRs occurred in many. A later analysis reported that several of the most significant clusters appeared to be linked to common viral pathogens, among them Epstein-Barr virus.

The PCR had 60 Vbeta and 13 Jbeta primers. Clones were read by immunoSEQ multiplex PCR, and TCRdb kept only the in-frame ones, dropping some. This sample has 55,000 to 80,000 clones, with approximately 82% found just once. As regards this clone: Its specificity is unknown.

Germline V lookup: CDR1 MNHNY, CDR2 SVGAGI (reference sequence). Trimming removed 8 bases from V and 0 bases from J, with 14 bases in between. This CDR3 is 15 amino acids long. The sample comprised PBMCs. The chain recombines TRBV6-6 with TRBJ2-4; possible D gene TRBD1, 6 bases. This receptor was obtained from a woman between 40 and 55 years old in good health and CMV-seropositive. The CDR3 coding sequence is TGTGCCAGCTCGGAGACACAGGGAGCCAAAAACATTCAGTACTTC. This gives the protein CASSETQGAKNIQYF.